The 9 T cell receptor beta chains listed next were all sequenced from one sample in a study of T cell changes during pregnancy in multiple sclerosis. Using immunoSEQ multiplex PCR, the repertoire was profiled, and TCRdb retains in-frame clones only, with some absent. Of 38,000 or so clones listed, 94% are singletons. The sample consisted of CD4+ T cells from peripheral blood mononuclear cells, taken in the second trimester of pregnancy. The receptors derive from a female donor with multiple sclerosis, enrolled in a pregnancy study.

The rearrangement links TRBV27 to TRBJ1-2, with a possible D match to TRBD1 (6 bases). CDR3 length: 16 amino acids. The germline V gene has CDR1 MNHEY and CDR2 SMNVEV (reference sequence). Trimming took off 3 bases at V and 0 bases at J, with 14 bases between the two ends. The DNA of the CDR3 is TGTGCCAGCAGTTTCCGGGGGGCCTCCTCTAACTATGGCTACACCTTC. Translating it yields CASSFRGASSNYGYTF.

CDR3 amino acids: CASSPGFVSGNTIYF. In nucleotides, the CDR3 is TGTGCCAGCAGCCCGGGATTCGTCTCTGGAAACACCATATATTTT. This chain uses TRBV11-2 with TRBJ1-3; D remains ambiguous. CDR3 length: 15 amino acids. Germline assignment: CDR1 SGHAT and CDR2 FQNNGV. Trimming pared 5 bases from V and 0 bases from J, leaving 11 bases between.

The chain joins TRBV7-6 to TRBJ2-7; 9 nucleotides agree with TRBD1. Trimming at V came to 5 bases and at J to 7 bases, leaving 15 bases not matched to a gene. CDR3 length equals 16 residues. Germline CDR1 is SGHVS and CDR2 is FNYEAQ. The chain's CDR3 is CASSGYARDRAGEQYF. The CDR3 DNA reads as TGTGCCAGCAGCGGCTACGCTCGGGACAGGGCGGGGGAGCAGTACTTC.

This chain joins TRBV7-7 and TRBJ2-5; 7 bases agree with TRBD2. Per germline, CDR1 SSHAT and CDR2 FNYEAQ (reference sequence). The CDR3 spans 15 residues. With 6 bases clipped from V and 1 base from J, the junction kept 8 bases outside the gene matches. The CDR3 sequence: CASSRQRGRQETQYF. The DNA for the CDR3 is TGTGCCAGCAGTCGTCAGCGGGGTCGCCAAGAGACCCAGTACTTC.

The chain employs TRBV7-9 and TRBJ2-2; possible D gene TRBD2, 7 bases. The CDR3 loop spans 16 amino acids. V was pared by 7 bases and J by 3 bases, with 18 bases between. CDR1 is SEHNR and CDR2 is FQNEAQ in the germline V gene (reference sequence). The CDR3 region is CASTLGGGRYTGELFF. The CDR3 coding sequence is TGTGCCAGCACCCTAGGGGGGGGTCGCTACACCGGGGAGCTGTTTTTT.

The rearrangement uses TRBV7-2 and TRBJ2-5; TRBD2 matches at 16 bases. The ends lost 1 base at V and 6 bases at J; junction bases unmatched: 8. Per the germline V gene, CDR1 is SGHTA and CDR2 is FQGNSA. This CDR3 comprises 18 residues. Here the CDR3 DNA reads TGTGCCAGCAGCTTAGATGGGACTAGCGGGGGGGCTACAAAGACCCAGTACTTC. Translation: CASSLDGTSGGATKTQYF.

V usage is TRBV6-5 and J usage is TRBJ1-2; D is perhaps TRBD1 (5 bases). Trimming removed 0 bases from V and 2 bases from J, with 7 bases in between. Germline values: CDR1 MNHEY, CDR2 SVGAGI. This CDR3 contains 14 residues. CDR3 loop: CASSYSPGNYGYTF. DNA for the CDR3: TGTGCCAGCAGTTACTCTCCAGGGAACTATGGCTACACCTTC.

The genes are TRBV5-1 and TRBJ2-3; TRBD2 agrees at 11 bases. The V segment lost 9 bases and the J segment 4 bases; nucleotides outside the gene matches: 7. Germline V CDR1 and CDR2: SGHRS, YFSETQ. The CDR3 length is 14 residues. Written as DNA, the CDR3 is TGCGCCACTCGACTAGCGGGGCTGGCAGATACGCAGTATTTT. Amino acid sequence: CATRLAGLADTQYF.

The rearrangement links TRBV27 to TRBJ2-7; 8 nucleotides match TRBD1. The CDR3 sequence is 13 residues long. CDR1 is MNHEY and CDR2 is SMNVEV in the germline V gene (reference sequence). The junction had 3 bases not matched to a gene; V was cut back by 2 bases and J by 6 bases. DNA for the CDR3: TGTGCCAGCAGTTTAACGACAGGGGTCGAGCAGTACTTC. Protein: CASSLTTGVEQYF.